Presented here are 29 T cell receptor beta chains from one specimen sequenced in a study of shared clonotypes between healthy human individuals. The method was immunoSEQ multiplex PCR; TCRdb's version includes in-frame clones alone and lacks a portion of them. Of some 470,000 clones in the sample, about 79% were seen once. The source material was PBMCs. The receptors here all came from a woman aged 40-49 years in good health. Some clones in this sample may be carry-over from other donors' samples.

The chain employs TRBV30 and TRBJ2-1, with TRBD2 as a possible D gene (5 bases). The germline V gene encodes CDR1 GTSNPN and CDR2 SVGIG (reference sequence). V gave up 5 bases and J gave up 2 bases, with 13 bases separating them. The CDR3 runs to 14 residues. The CDR3 spells CAWGTSPTYNEQFF. The CDR3 DNA sequence: TGTGCCTGGGGCACTAGTCCCACCTACAATGAGCAGTTCTTC.

The chain links TRBV7-9 to TRBJ2-1; D is perhaps TRBD2 (6 bases). With 8 bases removed from V and 4 bases from J, the gap between germline ends came to 6 bases. The V gene's germline CDR1 is SEHNR and CDR2 FQNEAQ (reference sequence). CDR3 length: 11 amino acids. The CDR3 DNA is TGTGCCAGCGGGGGGTACAATGAGCAGTTCTTC. This sequence encodes CASGGYNEQFF.

The J gene is TRBJ1-5, the V gene TRBV18; D remains ambiguous. The CDR3 sequence is 15 residues long. V was clipped by 2 bases and J by 3 bases, with 11 bases between them. CDR1 is KGHSH and CDR2 is LQKENI in the germline V gene. The CDR3 DNA reads TGTGCCAGCTCACCAAAGCGGGGTCCCAATCAGCCCCAGCATTTT. The encoded protein is CASSPKRGPNQPQHF.

The count of this clone is one. The chain joins TRBV11-3 to TRBJ2-7; 12 bases are a match to TRBD2. The CDR3 length is 15 residues. The V and J ends lost 5 bases and 2 bases, in that order; junction bases with no gene match: 4. Germline lookup yields CDR1 SGHNT and CDR2 YENEEA. This chain's CDR3 is CASSHPSGRAYEQYF. The DNA for the CDR3 is TGTGCCAGCAGCCATCCTAGCGGGAGGGCCTACGAGCAGTACTTC.

This clone was recorded only once. The chain combines TRBV9 with TRBJ2-7; D is undetermined. This CDR3 contains 14 residues. Looked up from germline, CDR1 is SGDLS and CDR2 is YYNGEE. V was clipped by 1 base and J by 2 bases, with 10 bases between them. CDR3 in DNA: TGTGCCAGCAGCGTAAGGTCTGTACCCTACGAGCAGTACTTC. It is translated as CASSVRSVPYEQYF.

This clone was counted only a few times. The V gene is TRBV30, the J gene TRBJ1-1; D is unresolved. Trimming removed 0 bases from V and 1 base from J, with 6 bases in between. Per the germline V gene, CDR1 is GTSNPN and CDR2 is SVGIG (reference sequence). The CDR3 loop spans 13 amino acids. The CDR3 coding sequence is TGTGCCTGGAGTGTTCGGGGGAACACTGAAGCTTTCTTT. It codes for CAWSVRGNTEAFF.

The chain is built from TRBV18 and TRBJ1-3, with a possible D match to TRBD1 (5 bases). Trimming shortened V by 6 bases and J by 0 bases, and 15 bases separated the two germline ends. The germline V gene has CDR1 KGHSH and CDR2 LQKENI. The CDR3 covers 16 residues. The CDR3 DNA is TGTGCCAGCTCTCTACAGGACTCTCACTCTGGAAACACCATATATTTT. This sequence encodes CASSLQDSHSGNTIYF.

The rearrangement joins TRBV29-1 to TRBJ2-1, with TRBD1 matching over 11 bases. Germline values: CDR1 SQVTM, CDR2 ANQGSEA. Unmatched junction bases numbered 5, after V lost 6 bases and J lost 4 bases. There are 14 residues in the CDR3. CDR3 sequence: CSVPGQGGYNEQFF. DNA of the CDR3: TGCAGCGTGCCGGGACAGGGGGGATACAATGAGCAGTTCTTC.

Worth noting for this clone: This CDR3 is also generated by other DNA sequences in the sample. For the CDR3, the DNA is TGTGCCAGCAGCCTAGACCCAGGGTCTGGGGCCAACGTCCTGACTTTC. The encoded protein is CASSLDPGSGANVLTF. The genes are TRBV5-4 and TRBJ2-6, with a possible D match to TRBD1 (5 bases). This CDR3 contains 16 residues. V gave up 4 bases and J gave up 1 base, with 12 bases separating them. Germline V gives CDR1 SGHNT, CDR2 YYREEE (reference sequence). Full variable domain (remainder filled in from reference TRBV5-4 and TRBJ2-6): ETGVTQSPTHLIKTRGQQVTLRCSSQSGHNTVSWYQQALGQGPQFIFQYYREEENGRGNFPPRFSGLQFPNYSSELNVNALELDDSALYLCASSLDPGSGANVLTFGAGSRLTVL.

About this clone itself: Since a far larger clone is one base different, this is likely a read error. The genes are TRBV10-2 and TRBJ2-2, with D unresolved. Looked up from germline, CDR1 is WSHSY and CDR2 is SAAADI. The CDR3 length is 14 residues. Trimming took 2 bases from V and 5 from J, leaving 9 bases between them. The CDR3 region is CASSENMVTGELFF. The CDR3 nucleotides are TGCGCCAGCAGTGAGAACATGGTAACCGGGGAGCTGTTTTTT.

The chain carries TRBV11-2 and TRBJ2-1, with TRBD2 identical over 9 bases. The CDR3 has 17 amino acids. V lost 7 bases and J lost 9; bases outside the gene matches: 19. The germline gives CDR1 SGHAT, CDR2 FQNNGV. The CDR3 here is CASTLTGGAGGPGEQFF. The CDR3 DNA is TGTGCCAGCACTTTGACGGGGGGAGCGGGAGGCCCGGGTGAGCAGTTCTTC.

Concerning this clone itself: This clone may be a read error of a much larger clone one base away. The rearrangement uses TRBV28 and TRBJ1-1; TRBD1 is a possible D gene (5 bases). V lost 4 bases and J lost 0, with 9 bases in between. Germline V gene lookup returns CDR1 MDHEN and CDR2 SYDVKM. The CDR3 is made up of 14 amino acids. The CDR3 loop is CASSSQQVNTEAFF. CDR3 coding DNA: TGTGCCAGCAGTTCACAACAGGTGAACACTGAAGCTTTCTTT.

The chain links TRBV2 to TRBJ2-3, with D possibly matching TRBD1 (5 bases). The germline V gene encodes CDR1 SNHLY and CDR2 FYNNEI. The CDR3 is made up of 12 amino acids. The germline V and J ends were trimmed by 9 bases and 2 bases, with 9 bases remaining between them. The CDR3: CARTEITDTQYF. CDR3 DNA: TGTGCCAGGACAGAGATCACAGATACGCAGTATTTT. Drawing the rest from reference TRBV2 and TRBJ2-3, the complete variable domain is EPEVTQTPSHQVTQMGQEVILRCVPISNHLYFYWYRQILGQKVEFLVSFYNNEISEKSEIFDDQFSVERPDGSNFTLKIRSTKLEDSAMYFCARTEITDTQYFGPGTRLTVL.

Points on this clone: Other nucleotide sequences from this sample produce the same CDR3. V and J are TRBV2 and TRBJ2-1; 10 bases are a match to TRBD2. The CDR3 length is 11 residues. CDR1 SNHLY and CDR2 FYNNEI come from the germline V gene. The V segment lost 6 bases and the J segment 10 bases; nucleotides outside the gene matches: 0. CDR3 DNA sequence: TGTGCCAGCAGACTAGCGGGAGAGCAGTTCTTC. Amino acid sequence: CASRLAGEQFF.

V is TRBV5-1 and J is TRBJ2-3; tentatively, D is TRBD2 (5 bases). Looked up from germline, CDR1 is SGHRS and CDR2 is YFSETQ. The ends were cut back, 0 bases at V and 2 bases at J, with 13 bases in the middle. The CDR3 runs 16 residues. CDR3 in amino acids: CASSLAQQRYTDTQYF. The CDR3 DNA sequence: TGCGCCAGCAGCTTGGCTCAGCAGCGGTACACAGATACGCAGTATTTT.

This chain uses TRBV9 with TRBJ1-4; 7 nucleotides match TRBD1. There are 15 residues in the CDR3. V trimming: 4 bases; J trimming: 7 bases; junction bases outside the gene matches: 10. Per the germline V gene, CDR1 is SGDLS and CDR2 is YYNGEE. The CDR3 spells CASSKDRQGSEKLFF. CDR3 DNA sequence: TGTGCCAGCAGCAAGGACAGGCAAGGAAGTGAAAAACTGTTTTTT.

This clone appeared a few times. The chain has TRBV11-3 and TRBJ2-3; the D gene is possibly TRBD1 (5 bases). CDR1 and CDR2 (germline): SGHNT, YENEEA. Trimming removed 5 bases from V and 8 bases from J, with 11 bases in between. This CDR3 spans 12 amino acids. The CDR3 loop reads CASSPRQGTQYF. The DNA for the CDR3 is TGTGCCAGCAGCCCCCGCCAGGGTACGCAGTATTTT.

V gene TRBV11-1 combines with J gene TRBJ2-1; 9 positions match TRBD2. The J segment lost 5 bases and the V segment lost 1 base, leaving 0 bases of the junction unmatched. Germline assignment: CDR1 SGHAT and CDR2 FQDESV (reference sequence). This CDR3 spans 14 amino acids. CDR3 residues: CASSLGLADNEQFF. The CDR3 DNA follows: TGTGCCAGCAGCTTAGGACTAGCGGACAATGAGCAGTTCTTC.

V gene TRBV7-9 combines with J gene TRBJ2-1; D unresolved. Germline loops: CDR1 SEHNR, CDR2 FQNEAQ (reference sequence). This CDR3 is 14 amino acids long. V was trimmed by 5 bases and J by 5 bases, leaving 13 bases between them. CDR3 protein: CASSGAEPHNEQFF. In DNA, the CDR3 is TGTGCCAGCAGCGGTGCCGAACCTCACAATGAGCAGTTCTTC. Filled out from reference TRBV7-9 and TRBJ2-1, the complete variable domain reads DTGVSQNPRHKITKRGQNVTFRCDPISEHNRLYWYRQTLGQGPEFLTYFQNEAQLEKSRLLSDRFSAERPKGSFSTLEIQRTEQGDSAMYLCASSGAEPHNEQFFGPGTRLTVL.

This clone was seen a handful of times. V usage is TRBV10-1 and J usage is TRBJ2-3; possibly TRBD1 for D (6 bases). Germline CDR1 WNHNN, CDR2 SYGVQD (reference sequence). V shed 0 bases and J shed 5 bases, with 9 bases lying between them. CDR3 length equals 14 residues. In DNA form, the CDR3 reads TGCGCCAGCAGTGAGTCGACCAGGGGAGATACGCAGTATTTT. It encodes CASSESTRGDTQYF.

The V gene is TRBV19, the J gene TRBJ2-4, with TRBD1 matching over 9 bases. The germline V gene has CDR1 LNHDA and CDR2 SQIVND (reference sequence). Unmatched junction bases numbered 2, after V lost 5 bases and J lost 6 bases. This CDR3 comprises 13 residues. The CDR3 region is CASSPGQGNIQYF. As DNA, the CDR3 is TGTGCCAGTAGTCCGGGACAGGGAAACATTCAGTACTTC.

This clone was recorded only once. The identical CDR3 is also encoded by other nucleotide sequences in the sample. The chain links TRBV11-3 to TRBJ2-5; D is ambiguous. The CDR3 spans 12 residues. Germline V CDR1 and CDR2: SGHNT, YENEEA. Trimming shortened V by 1 base and J by 5 bases, and 5 bases separated the two germline ends. Here the CDR3 reads CASSLGSETQYF. DNA of the CDR3: TGTGCCAGCAGCTTAGGGTCGGAGACCCAGTACTTC.

The chain links TRBV6-1 to TRBJ1-5; tentative D call: TRBD1 (6 bases). The V gene's germline CDR1 is MNHNS and CDR2 SASEGT. The V end lost 4 bases, the J end lost 2 bases, and 15 bases lay between the germline ends. CDR3 size: 16 residues. In DNA form, the CDR3 reads TGTGCCAGCAGTGCCGGGGGGGCAGGGGGCAATCAGCCCCAGCATTTT. Its translation: CASSAGGAGGNQPQHF.

The rearrangement uses TRBV14 and TRBJ2-1; TRBD2 aligns across 8 bases. The CDR3 runs 14 residues. The V gene end was trimmed by 4 bases and the J gene end by 8 bases; junction bases not matched to a gene: 7. Germline-derived CDR1 and CDR2 are SGHDN and FVKESK. CDR3 DNA sequence: TGTGCCAGCAGCCTCGAAGCGGGAGTCTATGAGCAGTTCTTC. It is translated as CASSLEAGVYEQFF.

The chain recombines TRBV29-1 with TRBJ1-5; possible D gene TRBD1, 6 bases. Germline V CDR1 and CDR2: SQVTM, ANQGSEA. CDR3 size: 12 residues. With 4 bases removed from V and 5 bases from J, the gap between germline ends came to 9 bases. In nucleotides, the CDR3 is TGCAGCGTTGGGGACATTGATCAGCCCCAGCATTTT. Translation gives CSVGDIDQPQHF.

The chain links TRBV7-9 to TRBJ2-1; 12 positions match TRBD2. V was pared by 4 bases and J by 8 bases, with 6 bases of the junction left unmatched. Germline CDR1 reads SEHNR; CDR2 reads FQNEAQ (reference sequence). This CDR3 spans 15 amino acids. CDR3 amino acids: CASSSTSGSGDEQFF. The DNA of the CDR3 is TGTGCCAGCAGCTCGACTAGCGGGAGTGGGGATGAGCAGTTCTTC.

The rearrangement uses TRBV9 and TRBJ2-1; TRBD1 is a possible D gene (6 bases). The CDR3 consists of 14 residues. The germline CDR1 and CDR2 sequences are SGDLS and YYNGEE. Trimming cost V 4 bases and J 8 bases, with 16 bases left between them. CDR3 nucleotide sequence: TGTGCCAGCAGCAACCAAGGGGGTGAGGATGAGCAGTTCTTC. This sequence encodes CASSNQGGEDEQFF.

The genes are TRBV7-3 and TRBJ1-2, with TRBD1 matching 7 bases. Germline CDR1 SGHTA, CDR2 FQGTGA. The CDR3 extends over 18 amino acids. Trimming at V came to 5 bases and at J to 4 bases, leaving 19 bases not matched to a gene. CDR3 region: CASSHATPDRVPGYGYTF. The CDR3 nucleotides are TGTGCCAGCAGCCACGCCACCCCTGACAGGGTTCCTGGCTATGGCTACACCTTC.

This sequence joins TRBV6-5 and TRBJ2-7; D is unclear. The germline V gene encodes CDR1 MNHEY and CDR2 SVGAGI. V was shortened by 7 bases and J by 3 bases, with 7 bases between the two germline ends. CDR3 size: 11 residues. CDR3 residues: CASKKGYEQYF. In DNA form, the CDR3 reads TGTGCCAGCAAAAAAGGCTACGAGCAGTACTTC.